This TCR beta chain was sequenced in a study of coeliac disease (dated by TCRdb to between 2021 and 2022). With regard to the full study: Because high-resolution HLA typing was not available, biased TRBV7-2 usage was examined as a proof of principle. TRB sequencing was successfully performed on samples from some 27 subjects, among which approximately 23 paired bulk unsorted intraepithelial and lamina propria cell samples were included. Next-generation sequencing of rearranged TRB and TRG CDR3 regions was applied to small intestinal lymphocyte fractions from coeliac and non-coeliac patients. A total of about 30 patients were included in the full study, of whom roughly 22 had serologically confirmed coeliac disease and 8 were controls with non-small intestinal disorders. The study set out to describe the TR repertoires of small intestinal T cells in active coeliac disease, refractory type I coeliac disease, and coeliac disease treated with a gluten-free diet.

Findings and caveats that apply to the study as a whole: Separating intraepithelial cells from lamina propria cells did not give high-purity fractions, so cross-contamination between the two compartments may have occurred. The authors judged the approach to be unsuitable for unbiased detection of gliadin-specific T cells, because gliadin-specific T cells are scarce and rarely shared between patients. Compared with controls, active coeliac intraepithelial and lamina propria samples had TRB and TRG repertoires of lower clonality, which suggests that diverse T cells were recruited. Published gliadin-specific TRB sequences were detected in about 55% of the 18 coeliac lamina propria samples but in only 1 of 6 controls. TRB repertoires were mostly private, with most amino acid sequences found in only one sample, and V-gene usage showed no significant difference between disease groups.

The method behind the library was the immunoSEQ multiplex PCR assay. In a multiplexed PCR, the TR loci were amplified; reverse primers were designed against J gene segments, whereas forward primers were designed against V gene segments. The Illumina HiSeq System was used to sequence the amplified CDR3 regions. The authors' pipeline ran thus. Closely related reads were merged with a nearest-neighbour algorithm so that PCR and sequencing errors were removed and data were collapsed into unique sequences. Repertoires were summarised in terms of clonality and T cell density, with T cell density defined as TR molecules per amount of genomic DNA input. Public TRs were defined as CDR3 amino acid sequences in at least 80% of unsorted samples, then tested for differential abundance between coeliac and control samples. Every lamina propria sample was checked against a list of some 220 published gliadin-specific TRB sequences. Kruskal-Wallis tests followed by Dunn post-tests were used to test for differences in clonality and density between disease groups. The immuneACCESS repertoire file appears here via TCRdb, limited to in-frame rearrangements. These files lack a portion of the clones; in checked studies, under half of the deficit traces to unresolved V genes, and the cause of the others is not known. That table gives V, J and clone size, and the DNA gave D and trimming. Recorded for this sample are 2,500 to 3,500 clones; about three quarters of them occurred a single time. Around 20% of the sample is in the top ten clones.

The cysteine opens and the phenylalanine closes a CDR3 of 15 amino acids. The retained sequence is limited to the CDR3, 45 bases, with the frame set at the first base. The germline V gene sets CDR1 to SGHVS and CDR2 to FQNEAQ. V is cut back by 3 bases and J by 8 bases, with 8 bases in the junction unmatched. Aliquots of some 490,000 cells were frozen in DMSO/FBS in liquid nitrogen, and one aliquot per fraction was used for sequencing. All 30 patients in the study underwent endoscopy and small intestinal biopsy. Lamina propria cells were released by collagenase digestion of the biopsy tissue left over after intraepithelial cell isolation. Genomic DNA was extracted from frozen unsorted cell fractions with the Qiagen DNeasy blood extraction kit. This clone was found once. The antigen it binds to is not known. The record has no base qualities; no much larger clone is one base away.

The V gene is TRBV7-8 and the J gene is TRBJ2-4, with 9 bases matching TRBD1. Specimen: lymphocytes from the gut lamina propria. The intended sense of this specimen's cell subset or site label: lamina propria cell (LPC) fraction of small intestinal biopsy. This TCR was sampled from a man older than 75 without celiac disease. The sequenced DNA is TGTGCCAGCAGCTTCACAGGGGGCGTAACGGACATTCAGTACTTC. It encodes CASSFTGGVTDIQYF.